A selection of T cell receptor beta chains follows, all from one sample in a study of T cells expressing NK-cell markers. No DNA is given; TCRdb re-called the 5' RACE reads and lists each CDR3 protein once. In all, the sample yields 25,000 to 35,000 distinct CDR3 sequences. Sequencing was carried out using blood T cells: a sorted CD56 or NKG2C T cell subset, CD4+ or CD8+ T cells, or bulk PBMC T cells (not recorded which). These receptors were obtained from a woman between 18 and 70 years old in good health. CDR3s include the opening cysteine and the closing phenylalanine or tryptophan.

V	J	CDR3
TRBV12-3/TRBV12-4	TRBJ2-3	CASSLIVTDTQYF
TRBV6-1	TRBJ2-7	CASSESGTGYEQYF
TRBV12-3/TRBV12-4	TRBJ2-5	CASSSPWAEETQYF
TRBV15	TRBJ2-6	CATSRDRDTGANVLTF
TRBV13	TRBJ2-7	CASSLDSGEQYF
TRBV12-3/TRBV12-4	TRBJ2-5	CASSASAGGLETQYF
TRBV5-1	TRBJ2-7	CASSFTWTGSYEQYF
TRBV7-9	TRBJ2-1	CASSAPSSGDSYNEQFF
TRBV12-3/TRBV12-4	TRBJ2-5	CASSPKTGVQETQYF
TRBV19	TRBJ1-5	CASSIEGTRLKGNQPQHF
TRBV28	TRBJ2-5	CASSLGQETQYF
TRBV7-9	TRBJ2-7	CASSSSQDRGGYEQYF
TRBV29-1	TRBJ2-1	CSVKGGQFNEQFF
TRBV2	TRBJ2-7	CATNDRDGYYEQYF
TRBV7-9	TRBJ2-1	CASSWTGQSLNEQFF
TRBV27	TRBJ2-7	CASRGTIYEQYF
TRBV7-9	TRBJ1-1	CASSRTGGGDSGTEAFF
TRBV5-1	TRBJ2-1	CASRPSSGATNEQFF
TRBV7-2	TRBJ1-1	CASSLVLHDEAFF
TRBV7-9	TRBJ2-7	CASSQLGAVQYF
TRBV29-1	TRBJ2-3	CSVGTSGADTQYF
TRBV5-1	TRBJ2-7	CASSSSAQAYEQYF
TRBV27	TRBJ1-5	CASSFIGAHQPQHF
TRBV7-6	TRBJ2-7	CASKEGGGYEQYF
TRBV12-3/TRBV12-4	TRBJ1-1	CASSLGNTEAFF
TRBV12-3/TRBV12-4	TRBJ2-3	CASRSEGPTDTQYF
TRBV6-5	TRBJ2-1	CASSSGQGFDEQFF
TRBV29-1	TRBJ2-1	CSAKGSGSRSYNEQFF
TRBV5-6	TRBJ2-3	CASTLAGGTTDTQYF
TRBV28	TRBJ2-6	CASSTTRQVYNSGANVLTF
TRBV11-2	TRBJ1-2	CASSPGEDYTF
TRBV5-1	TRBJ2-7	CASSSVVGAEQYF
TRBV4-1	TRBJ1-5	CASSPNLQGGNQPQHF
TRBV12-3/TRBV12-4	TRBJ2-2	CASSLTLDGSGELFF
TRBV10-3	TRBJ1-1	CAISEIGEDTEAFF
TRBV15	TRBJ1-1	CETLLTTEAFF
TRBV7-3	TRBJ1-3	CASSDRDRGAGNTIYF
TRBV7-6	TRBJ2-7	CASSSYASSYEQYF
TRBV6-2/TRBV6-3	TRBJ2-1	CASSYREMNEQFF
TRBV19	TRBJ1-5	CASTPDRRLQPQHF
TRBV4-1	TRBJ2-6	CASSQDNTAPSGANVLTF
TRBV4-1	TRBJ1-4	CASSQDSDEKLFF
TRBV6-1	TRBJ2-2	CASSTETGTVGELFF
TRBV20-1	TRBJ2-1	CSARDPGQMIYNEQFF
TRBV20-1	TRBJ2-6	CSATDRIASGANVLTF
TRBV9	TRBJ2-3	CASSVEVPGPGDTQYF
TRBV7-9	TRBJ2-1	CASSSSSGYNEQFF
TRBV25-1	TRBJ1-1	CASSELTPGVDTEAFF
TRBV27	TRBJ2-5	CASMSGSETQYF
TRBV12-3/TRBV12-4	TRBJ2-3	CASSPRTSGLSTDTQYF
TRBV27	TRBJ2-6	CASRYTSGLGGANVLTF
TRBV20-1	TRBJ2-7	CSPTDVSNSYEQYF
TRBV7-6	TRBJ2-5	CASSLGLAGGPQETQYF
TRBV20-1	TRBJ2-1	CSARQGGNEQFF